This T cell receptor (beta chain) was observed in a study of graft-versus-host responses after intestinal transplantation. Study as a whole: Tacrolimus plus steroids were given to all recipients for roughly three years, preceded by anti-thymocyte globulin induction. Study results and caveats: Circulating GvH clones peaking coincided with falling HvG clones soon after transplant.

As to this clone: Its antigen is not identified.

The repertoire was sequenced with immunoSEQ multiplex PCR; TCRdb's copy has only in-frame clones and lacks some. Of about 81,000 clones listed, 85% to 95% are singletons. The CDR3 is 14 residues long. V lost 1 base and J 1 base, leaving 5 bases between the germline ends. CDR1 and CDR2 from the germline V gene are MGHDK and SYGVNS. The rearrangement uses TRBV25-1 and TRBJ1-3; D is uncertain. Material: unstimulated CD4+ T cells sorted from spleen or lymph node cells, obtained before transplant. This TCR came from a human donor who was the organ donor for an intestinal transplant. The CDR3 DNA sequence: TGTGCCAGCAGTGAATCCGGGTCTGGAAACACCATATATTTT. The encoded protein is CASSESGSGNTIYF.